These 13 T cell receptor beta chains share one sample of origin, sequenced in a study of T cells after yellow fever vaccination (dated by TCRdb to about 2019). The library was obtained by 5' RACE. Sequenced on an Illumina HiSeq 2500. TCRdb ran its own pipeline on the public reads, namely fastp trimming at Q25 and MiXCR clone calling, and kept in-frame beta chains. Duplicate CDR3 protein sequences are folded into a single record with the most common DNA and genes. The sample table holds about 75,000 distinct CDR3 sequences, of which roughly 7% were seen once. Jointly, the top ten make up approximately 29% of the sample. The treatment or condition label, read with the paper, signifies: live attenuated yellow fever vaccine strain. Sequencing was performed on CD8+ T cells sorted from PBMCs, taken around 10 days after the first yellow fever vaccination. The receptors come from a man younger than 35 who received the YFV17D yellow fever vaccine.

This clonotype was seen more than once but under ten times. The CDR3 nucleotides read TGTGCCAGCAGCTTGACAAGTAATGAAAAACTGTTTTTT. It codes for CASSLTSNEKLFF. The chain joins TRBV7-9 to TRBJ1-4; no reliable D call. V was pared by 3 bases and J by 4 bases, with 6 bases between. Germline V gene lookup returns CDR1 SEHNR and CDR2 FQNEAQ (reference sequence). This CDR3 has 13 amino acids.

This clonotype was picked up a small number of times. This chain links TRBV5-1 with TRBJ2-2; maybe TRBD1 (5 bases). The CDR3 loop spans 15 amino acids. From germline, CDR1 is SGHRS and CDR2 YFSETQ. Trimming took off 4 bases at V and 2 bases at J, with 12 bases between the two ends. The CDR3 sequence is CASSTYRFNTGELFF. CDR3 nucleotides: TGCGCCAGCAGCACCTACAGGTTTAACACCGGGGAGCTGTTTTTT.

This rearrangement joins TRBV6-5 to TRBJ1-2; no clear D. The V end was cut by 3 bases, the J end by 4 bases, with 12 bases between. There are 14 residues in the CDR3. Germline V gene sequence: CDR1 MNHEY, CDR2 SVGAGI. As DNA, the CDR3 is TGTGCCAGCAGTTATGCCGCCAGCCTCTATGGCTACACCTTC. Amino acids: CASSYAASLYGYTF.

This clonotype was detected ten times or more. This chain links TRBV4-3 with TRBJ2-1; a possible D gene is TRBD2 (7 bases). Germline assignment: CDR1 LGHNA and CDR2 YSLEER. CDR3 length: 14 amino acids. Trimming cost V 1 base and J 7 bases, with 11 bases left between them. The CDR3 reads CASSQGRGGNEQFF. CDR3 coding DNA: TGCGCCAGCAGCCAAGGGAGGGGGGGGAATGAGCAGTTCTTC.

There are a few counts of this clonotype. This sequence joins TRBV9 and TRBJ2-2; D might be TRBD1 (6 bases). The V and J ends lost 1 base and 5 bases respectively, with 21 bases between them. Per germline, CDR1 SGDLS and CDR2 YYNGEE. The CDR3 sequence is 18 residues long. The CDR3 DNA sequence: TGTGCCAGCAGCGTAACCCACAGGGTGGCCCCGGGGACCGGGGAGCTGTTTTTT. Translation gives CASSVTHRVAPGTGELFF.

This clonotype was counted at least ten times. The chain couples TRBV7-9 to TRBJ1-2, with D possibly TRBD1 on 5 matching bases. CDR3 size: 13 residues. Germline V lookup: CDR1 SEHNR, CDR2 FQNEAQ (reference sequence). Trimming removed 8 bases at V and 4 bases at J, with 14 bases between. CDR3 nucleotides: TGTGCCAGCGGGCAGGGAGGGATCTATGGCTACACCTTC. Its protein is CASGQGGIYGYTF.

At least ten counts were recorded for this clonotype. The chain uses TRBV2 and TRBJ1-5; TRBD1 matches at 9 bases. CDR1 and CDR2 (germline): SNHLY, FYNNEI. CDR3 size: 14 residues. V was clipped by 6 bases and J by 5 bases; unmatched bases: 5. The CDR3 loop reads CASRIGQGHQPQHF. The CDR3 DNA reads as TGTGCCAGCAGGATTGGACAGGGGCATCAGCCCCAGCATTTT.

This clonotype was seen repeatedly, ten times or more. V is TRBV5-1 and J is TRBJ2-5, with 8 bases matching TRBD1. After removal of 4 bases from V and 0 bases from J, the junction contained 5 bases not matched to a gene. Germline assignment: CDR1 SGHRS and CDR2 YFSETQ. The CDR3 covers 15 residues. CDR3 sequence: CASSVDRGHQETQYF. The CDR3 DNA follows: TGCGCCAGCAGCGTCGACAGGGGACACCAAGAGACCCAGTACTTC.

This clonotype appeared a few times. The chain links TRBV3-1 to TRBJ2-1; 12 bases match TRBD2. This CDR3 region has 19 residues. CDR1 and CDR2 from the germline V gene are LGHDT and YNNKEL (reference sequence). Losses at the gene ends were 1 base for V and 7 bases for J; bases not matched to a gene: 14. CDR3: CASSQVAMGLAGGGNEQFF. The DNA for the CDR3 is TGTGCCAGCAGCCAAGTGGCTATGGGGCTAGCGGGGGGGGGAAATGAGCAGTTCTTC.

This clonotype was picked up a small number of times. J is TRBJ2-3 and V is TRBV10-3; a possible D gene is TRBD2 (7 bases). The germline CDR1 and CDR2 sequences are ENHRY and SYGVKD. V was clipped by 7 bases and J by 0 bases, with 14 bases between them. The CDR3 loop spans 15 amino acids. The CDR3 region has the DNA TGTGCCATCATGGATGGCGGGGGCAGCACAGATACGCAGTATTTT. Protein sequence: CAIMDGGGSTDTQYF.

This clonotype was found many times. V gene TRBV7-9 combines with J gene TRBJ2-7, with D possibly TRBD1 on 6 matching bases. Germline values: CDR1 SEHNR, CDR2 FQNEAQ (reference sequence). The CDR3 loop spans 18 amino acids. V lost 4 bases to trimming and J lost 0 bases, with 22 bases between them. The DNA for the CDR3 is TGTGCCAGCAGCTCTTCCCTCCCTGACAGGACCGCCTCCTACGAGCAGTACTTC. Translating gives CASSSSLPDRTASYEQYF.

In its sample, this clonotype was seen many times. The V and J genes are TRBV4-1 and TRBJ2-2; TRBD2 might be the D (6 bases). Germline assignment: CDR1 MGHRA and CDR2 YSYEKL. This CDR3 is 13 amino acids long. V was clipped by 3 bases and J by 6 bases, with 8 bases between them. The CDR3 sequence: CASSQASAGELFF. Here the CDR3 DNA reads TGCGCCAGCAGCCAGGCTAGCGCCGGGGAGCTGTTTTTT.

This clonotype was recorded many times. This sequence joins TRBV4-1 and TRBJ1-5; 9 bases are a match to TRBD1. With 3 bases clipped from V and 1 base from J, the junction kept 1 base outside the gene matches. There are 15 residues in the CDR3. Germline V gives CDR1 MGHRA, CDR2 YSYEKL. This CDR3 is CASSHGTGSNQPQHF. The CDR3 DNA reads as TGCGCCAGCAGCCATGGGACAGGGAGCAATCAGCCCCAGCATTTT.